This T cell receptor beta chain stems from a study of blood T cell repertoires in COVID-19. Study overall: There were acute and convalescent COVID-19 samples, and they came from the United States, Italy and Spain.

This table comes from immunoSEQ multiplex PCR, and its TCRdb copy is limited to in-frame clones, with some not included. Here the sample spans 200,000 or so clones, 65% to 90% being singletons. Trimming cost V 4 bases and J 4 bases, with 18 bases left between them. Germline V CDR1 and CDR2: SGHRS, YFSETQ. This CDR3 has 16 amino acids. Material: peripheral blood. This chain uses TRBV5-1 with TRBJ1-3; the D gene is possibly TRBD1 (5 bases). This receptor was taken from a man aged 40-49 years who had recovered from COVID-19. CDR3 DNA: TGCGCCAGCAGCCTACAAGGTGGGGCAGCGGGAAACACCATATATTTT. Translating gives CASSLQGGAAGNTIYF.